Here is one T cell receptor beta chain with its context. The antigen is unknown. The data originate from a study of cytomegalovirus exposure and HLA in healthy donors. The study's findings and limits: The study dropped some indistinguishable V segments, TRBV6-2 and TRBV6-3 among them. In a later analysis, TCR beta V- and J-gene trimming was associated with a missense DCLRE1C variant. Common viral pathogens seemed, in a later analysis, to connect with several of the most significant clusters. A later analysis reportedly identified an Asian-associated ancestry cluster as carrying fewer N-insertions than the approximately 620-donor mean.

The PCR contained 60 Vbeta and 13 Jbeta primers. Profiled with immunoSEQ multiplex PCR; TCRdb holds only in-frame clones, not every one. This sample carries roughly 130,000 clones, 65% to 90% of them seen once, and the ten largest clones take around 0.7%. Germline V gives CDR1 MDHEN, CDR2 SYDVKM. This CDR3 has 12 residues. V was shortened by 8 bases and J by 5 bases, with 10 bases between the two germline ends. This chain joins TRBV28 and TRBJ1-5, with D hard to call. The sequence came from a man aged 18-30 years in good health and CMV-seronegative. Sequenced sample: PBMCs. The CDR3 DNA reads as TGTGCCAGCGGTCCGCTAGATCAGCCCCAGCATTTT. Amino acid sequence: CASGPLDQPQHF. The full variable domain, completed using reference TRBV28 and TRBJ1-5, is DVKVTQSSRYLVKRTGEKVFLECVQDMDHENMFWYRQDPGLGLRLIYFSYDVKMKEKGDIPEGYSVSREKKERFSLILESASTNQTSMYLCASGPLDQPQHFGDGTRLSIL.